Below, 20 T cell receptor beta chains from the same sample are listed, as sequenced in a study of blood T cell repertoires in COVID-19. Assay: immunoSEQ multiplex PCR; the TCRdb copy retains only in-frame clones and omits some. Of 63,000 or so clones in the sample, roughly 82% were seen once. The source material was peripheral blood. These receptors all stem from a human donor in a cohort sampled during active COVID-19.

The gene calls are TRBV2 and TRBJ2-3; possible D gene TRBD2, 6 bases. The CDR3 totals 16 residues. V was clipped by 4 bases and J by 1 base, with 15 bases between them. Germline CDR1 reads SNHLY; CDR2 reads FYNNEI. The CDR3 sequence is CASSGSSGSGTDTQYF. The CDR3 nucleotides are TGTGCCAGCAGTGGGTCGAGCGGGTCAGGCACAGATACGCAGTATTTT.

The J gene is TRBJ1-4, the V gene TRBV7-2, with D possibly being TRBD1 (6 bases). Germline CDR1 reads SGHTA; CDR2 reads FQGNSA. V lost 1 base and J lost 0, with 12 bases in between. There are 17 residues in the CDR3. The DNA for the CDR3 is TGTGCCAGCAGCTTAGGTGGGACACGCACAACTAATGAAAAACTGTTTTTT. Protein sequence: CASSLGGTRTTNEKLFF.

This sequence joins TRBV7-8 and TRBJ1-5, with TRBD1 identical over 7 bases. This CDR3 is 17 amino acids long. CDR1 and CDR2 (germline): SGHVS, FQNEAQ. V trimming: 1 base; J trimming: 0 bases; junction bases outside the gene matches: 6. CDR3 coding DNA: TGTGCCAGCAGCTTAGGCACAGGGGCATATAGCAATCAGCCCCAGCATTTT. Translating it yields CASSLGTGAYSNQPQHF.

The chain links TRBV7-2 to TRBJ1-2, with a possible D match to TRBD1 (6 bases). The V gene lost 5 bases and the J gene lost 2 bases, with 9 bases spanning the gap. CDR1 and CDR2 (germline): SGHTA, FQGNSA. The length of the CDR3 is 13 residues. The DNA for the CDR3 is TGTGCCAGCAGCCCGACAGGAAACTATGGCTACACCTTC. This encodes CASSPTGNYGYTF.

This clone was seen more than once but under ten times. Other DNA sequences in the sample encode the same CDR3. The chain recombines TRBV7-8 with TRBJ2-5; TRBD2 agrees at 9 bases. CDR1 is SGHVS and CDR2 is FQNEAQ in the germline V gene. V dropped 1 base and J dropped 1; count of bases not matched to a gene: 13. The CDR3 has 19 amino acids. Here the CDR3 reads CASSLVLGLAGRIQETQYF. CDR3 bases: TGTGCCAGCAGCTTAGTTTTAGGGCTAGCGGGACGCATCCAAGAGACCCAGTACTTC.

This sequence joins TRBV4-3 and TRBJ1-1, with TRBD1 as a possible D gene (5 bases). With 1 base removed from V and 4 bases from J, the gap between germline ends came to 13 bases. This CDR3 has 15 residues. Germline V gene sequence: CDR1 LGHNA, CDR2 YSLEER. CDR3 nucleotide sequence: TGCGCCAGCAGCCAAGTCTACCCTCAGGGCACTGAAGCTTTCTTT. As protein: CASSQVYPQGTEAFF.

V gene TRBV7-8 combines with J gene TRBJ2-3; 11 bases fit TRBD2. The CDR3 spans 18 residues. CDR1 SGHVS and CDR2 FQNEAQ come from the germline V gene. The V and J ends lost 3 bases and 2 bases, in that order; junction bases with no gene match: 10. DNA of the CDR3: TGTGCCAGCAGCTTTGGGATAGCGGGGGGGCCATTCACAGATACGCAGTATTTT. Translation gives CASSFGIAGGPFTDTQYF.

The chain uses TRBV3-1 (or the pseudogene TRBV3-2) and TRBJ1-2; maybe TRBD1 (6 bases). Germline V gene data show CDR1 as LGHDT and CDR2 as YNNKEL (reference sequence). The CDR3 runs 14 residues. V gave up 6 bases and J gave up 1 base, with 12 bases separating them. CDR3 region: CASSKRTDNYGYTF. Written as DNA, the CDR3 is TGTGCCAGCAGTAAACGGACAGATAACTATGGCTACACCTTC.

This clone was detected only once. The CDR3 region is CASNQGGSAREQYF. CDR3 coding DNA: TGCGCCAGCAACCAGGGGGGCTCCGCACGGGAGCAGTACTTC. This sequence joins TRBV10-2 and TRBJ2-7; D perhaps matches TRBD1 (7 bases). Per the germline V gene, CDR1 is WSHSY and CDR2 is SAAADI. There are 14 residues in the CDR3. Trimming left V 7 bases short and J 7 bases short, with 20 bases between.

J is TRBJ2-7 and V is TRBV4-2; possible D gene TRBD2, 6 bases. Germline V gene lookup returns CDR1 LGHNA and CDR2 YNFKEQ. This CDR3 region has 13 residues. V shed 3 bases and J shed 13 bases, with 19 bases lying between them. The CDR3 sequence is CASSQSPGRGLYF. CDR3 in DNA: TGTGCCAGCAGCCAGTCCCCCGGGCGGGGCTTATACTTC.

The CDR3, as DNA: TGTGCCAGCAGACAGGCGAACACCGGGGAGCTGTTTTTT. It encodes CASRQANTGELFF. The chain combines TRBV6-5 with TRBJ2-2; weak D call: TRBD1 (5 bases). The CDR3 length is 13 residues. V gave up 6 bases and J gave up 0 bases, with 5 bases separating them. CDR1 is MNHEY, CDR2 SVGAGI, per germline.

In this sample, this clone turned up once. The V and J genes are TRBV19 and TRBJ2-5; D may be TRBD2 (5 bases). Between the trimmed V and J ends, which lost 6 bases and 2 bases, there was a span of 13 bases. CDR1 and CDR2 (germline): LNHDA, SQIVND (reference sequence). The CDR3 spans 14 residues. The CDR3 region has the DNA TGTGCCAGTAGCAGCGGACCATTACAAGAGACCCAGTACTTC. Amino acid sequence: CASSSGPLQETQYF.

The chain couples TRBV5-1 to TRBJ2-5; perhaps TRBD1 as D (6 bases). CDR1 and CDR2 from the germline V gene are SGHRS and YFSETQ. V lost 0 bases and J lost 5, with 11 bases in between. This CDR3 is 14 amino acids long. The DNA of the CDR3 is TGCGCCAGCAGCTTGGCGGGCCAGGGGGAGACCCAGTACTTC. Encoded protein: CASSLAGQGETQYF.

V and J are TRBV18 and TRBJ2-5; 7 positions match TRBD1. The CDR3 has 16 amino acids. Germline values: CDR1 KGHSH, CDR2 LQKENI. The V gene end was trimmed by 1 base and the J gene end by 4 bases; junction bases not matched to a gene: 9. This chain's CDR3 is CASSPRNRGLSETQYF. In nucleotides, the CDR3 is TGTGCCAGCTCACCACGAAACAGGGGATTATCAGAGACCCAGTACTTC. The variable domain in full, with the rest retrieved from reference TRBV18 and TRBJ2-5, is NAGVMQNPRHLVRRRGQEARLRCSPMKGHSHVYWYRQLPEEGLKFMVYLQKENIIDESGMPKERFSAEFPKEGPSILRIQQVVRGDSAAYFCASSPRNRGLSETQYFGPGTRLLVL.

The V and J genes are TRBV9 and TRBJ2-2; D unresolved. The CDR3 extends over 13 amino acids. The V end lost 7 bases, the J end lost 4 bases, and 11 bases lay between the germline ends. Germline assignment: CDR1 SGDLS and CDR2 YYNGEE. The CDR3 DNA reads TGTGCCAGCTCGCGTCGTAGCACCGGGGAGCTGTTTTTT. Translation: CASSRRSTGELFF.

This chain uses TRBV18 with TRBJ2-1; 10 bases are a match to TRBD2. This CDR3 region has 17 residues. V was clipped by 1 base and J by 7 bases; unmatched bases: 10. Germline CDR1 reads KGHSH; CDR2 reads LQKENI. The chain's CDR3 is CASSPRASGGLRNEQFF. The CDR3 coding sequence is TGTGCCAGCTCACCACGGGCTAGCGGGGGCCTCAGGAATGAGCAGTTCTTC. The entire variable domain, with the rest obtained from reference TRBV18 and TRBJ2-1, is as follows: NAGVMQNPRHLVRRRGQEARLRCSPMKGHSHVYWYRQLPEEGLKFMVYLQKENIIDESGMPKERFSAEFPKEGPSILRIQQVVRGDSAAYFCASSPRASGGLRNEQFFGPGTRLTVL.

This CDR3 reads CASSLEGGQGAYEQYF. CDR3 DNA: TGTGCCAGCAGCTTAGAGGGGGGACAGGGGGCCTACGAGCAGTACTTC. V gene TRBV7-6 combines with J gene TRBJ2-7; 11 bases line up with TRBD1. This CDR3 comprises 16 residues. CDR1 is SGHVS, CDR2 FNYEAQ, per germline. The V and J ends lost 1 base and 2 bases, in that order; junction bases with no gene match: 4. Full variable domain (outside the CDR3, taken from reference TRBV7-6 and TRBJ2-7): GAGVSQSPRYKVTKRGQDVALRCDPISGHVSLYWYRQALGQGPEFLTYFNYEAQQDKSGLPNDRFSAERPEGSISTLTIQRTEQRDSAMYRCASSLEGGQGAYEQYFGPGTRLTVT.

CDR3 sequence: CASISSAWNTEAFF. The CDR3 nucleotides read TGTGCCAGCATCTCCAGTGCCTGGAACACTGAAGCTTTCTTT. The rearrangement joins TRBV2 to TRBJ1-1; no clear D gene. This CDR3 region has 14 residues. In germline, CDR1 is SNHLY, CDR2 FYNNEI. V shed 7 bases and J shed 1 base, with 13 bases lying between them.

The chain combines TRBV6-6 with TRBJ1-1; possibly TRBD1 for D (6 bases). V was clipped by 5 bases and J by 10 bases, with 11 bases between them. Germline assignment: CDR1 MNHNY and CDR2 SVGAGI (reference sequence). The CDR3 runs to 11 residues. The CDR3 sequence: CASSTDRRAFF. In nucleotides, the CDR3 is TGTGCCAGCAGTACCGACAGGAGAGCTTTCTTT.

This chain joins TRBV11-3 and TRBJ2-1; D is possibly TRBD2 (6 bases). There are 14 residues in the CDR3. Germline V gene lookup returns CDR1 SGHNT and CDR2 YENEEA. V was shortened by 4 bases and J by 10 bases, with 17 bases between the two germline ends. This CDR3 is CASSSTVAGNEQFF. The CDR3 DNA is TGTGCCAGCAGCTCTACAGTTGCGGGGAACGAGCAGTTCTTC.